This T cell receptor (beta chain) was recovered during a study of T-cell memory formation after mild COVID-19. Study information: The two donors had largely donor-specific TCR clusters.

Each CDR3 protein is one row after TCRdb ran MiXCR on the 5' RACE reads. The sample contains tens of thousands of distinct CDR3 sequences, approximately 16% of which appear only once. In its sample, this clonotype was seen many times. The sequence came from an adult woman who had mild COVID-19 (a few samples of this study predate the infection). Cell type and time point are not known. Sequenced material: PBMCs or a T cell subset sorted from them (not recorded which).

The CDR3, as DNA: TGTGCCACCAGTGACCGCGGACTAGCGTCCTACAATGAGCAGTTCTTC. Its translation: CATSDRGLASYNEQFF. The chain is built from TRBV24-1 and TRBJ2-1; 9 bases map to TRBD2. The V gene end was trimmed by 4 bases and the J gene end by 1 base; junction bases not matched to a gene: 4. CDR1 is KGHDR and CDR2 is SFDVKD in the germline V gene. The length of the CDR3 is 16 residues.